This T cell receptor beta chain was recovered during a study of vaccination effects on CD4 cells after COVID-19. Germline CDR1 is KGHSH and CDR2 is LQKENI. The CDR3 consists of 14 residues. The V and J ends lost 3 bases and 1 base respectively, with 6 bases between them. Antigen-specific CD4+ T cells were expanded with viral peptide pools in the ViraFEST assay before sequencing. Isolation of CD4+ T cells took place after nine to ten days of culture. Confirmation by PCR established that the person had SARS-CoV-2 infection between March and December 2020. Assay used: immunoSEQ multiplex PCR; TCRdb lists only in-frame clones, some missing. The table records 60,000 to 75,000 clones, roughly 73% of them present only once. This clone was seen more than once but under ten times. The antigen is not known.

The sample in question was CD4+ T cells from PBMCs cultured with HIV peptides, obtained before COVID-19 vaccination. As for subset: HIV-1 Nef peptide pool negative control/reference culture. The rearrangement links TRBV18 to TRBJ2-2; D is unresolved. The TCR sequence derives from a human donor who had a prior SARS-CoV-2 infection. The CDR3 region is CASSPWGNTGELFF. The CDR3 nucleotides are TGTGCCAGCTCACCTTGGGGGAACACCGGGGAGCTGTTTTTT. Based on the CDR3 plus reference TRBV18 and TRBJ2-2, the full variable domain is NAGVMQNPRHLVRRRGQEARLRCSPMKGHSHVYWYRQLPEEGLKFMVYLQKENIIDESGMPKERFSAEFPKEGPSILRIQQVVRGDSAAYFCASSPWGNTGELFFGEGSRLTVL.